This TCR beta chain was observed in a study of STAT3 mutations in large granular lymphocyte leukemia. Worth noting for this clone: Its antigen is unidentified.

Using immunoSEQ multiplex PCR, the repertoire was profiled, and TCRdb retains in-frame clones only, with some absent. Here the sample spans some 4,000 clones, approximately 72% being singletons. Whole-study findings and limits: Every T-cell large granular lymphocyte leukemia patient had at least one immunodominant TCR beta clonotype.

The sample taken for sequencing was peripheral blood mononuclear cells. The clonotype was recovered from a man between 60 and 75 years old with T-cell large granular lymphocyte leukemia. Some clones in this sample may be carry-over from other donors' samples.

In DNA form, the CDR3 reads TGTGCCAGCACCCGACAGTCCTACGAGCAGTACTTC. It codes for CASTRQSYEQYF. This chain uses TRBV25-1 with TRBJ2-7, with a weak D call TRBD1 (5 bases). This CDR3 comprises 12 residues. Germline CDR1 is MGHDK and CDR2 is SYGVNS. V was trimmed by 7 bases and J by 1 base, leaving 8 bases between them.